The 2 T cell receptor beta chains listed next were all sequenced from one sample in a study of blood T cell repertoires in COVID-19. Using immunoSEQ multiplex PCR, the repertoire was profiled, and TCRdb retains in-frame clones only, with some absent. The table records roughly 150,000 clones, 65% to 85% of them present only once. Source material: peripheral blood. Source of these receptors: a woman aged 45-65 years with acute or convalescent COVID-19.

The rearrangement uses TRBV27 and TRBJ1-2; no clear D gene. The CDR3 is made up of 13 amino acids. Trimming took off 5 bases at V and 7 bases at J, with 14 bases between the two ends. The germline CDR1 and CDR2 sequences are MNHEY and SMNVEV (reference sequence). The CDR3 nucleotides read TGTGCCAGCAGTACACACCCCGCGGGTGGCTACACCTTC. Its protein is CASSTHPAGGYTF.

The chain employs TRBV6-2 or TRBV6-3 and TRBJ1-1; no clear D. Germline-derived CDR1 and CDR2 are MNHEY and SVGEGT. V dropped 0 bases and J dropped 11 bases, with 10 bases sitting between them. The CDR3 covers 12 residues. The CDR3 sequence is CASSYSSGWAFF. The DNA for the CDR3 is TGTGCCAGCAGTTACTCGTCGGGGTGGGCTTTCTTT.